The T cell receptor (beta chain) described here comes from a study of blood T cell repertoires in COVID-19. The wider study: T cells, B-cell-depleted T cells, or PBMCs provided the cDNA or gDNA that served as material.

This clone was observed once. Per the study methods: Amplification from reference gene primers served as the basis for estimated nucleated cell counts. Clones were read by immunoSEQ multiplex PCR, and TCRdb kept only the in-frame ones, dropping some. Clone size and V and J calls were adopted from that table, with D and trimming inferred from the DNA. The sample contains roughly 65,000 clones, under 85% of which appear only once. Germline V gene data show CDR1 as WNHNN and CDR2 as SYGVQD (reference sequence). There are 13 residues in the CDR3. J lost 10 bases, V lost 0 bases, and 2 bases had no gene match.

V and J are TRBV10-1 and TRBJ2-1, with 8 positions matching TRBD1. The sample was peripheral blood. The source of this sequence is a man in his sixties with acute or convalescent COVID-19. The CDR3 DNA reads TGCGCCAGCAGTGAGTCGACAGGGGTCGAGCAGTTCTTC. This translates into CASSESTGVEQFF.